Sequencing of this T cell receptor (beta chain) was carried out in a study of shared clonotypes between healthy human individuals. About the research overall: Per donor, CD8 memory used one plate, CD8 naive used two, CD4 memory used three and CD4 naive used three.

Data came from immunoSEQ multiplex PCR; TCRdb stores just in-frame clones and leaves some out. The sample lists approximately 620,000 clones, 97% occurring once. J gave up 1 base and V 6 bases, and 2 bases lay outside the gene matches. Germline assignment: CDR1 LNHDA and CDR2 SQIVND (reference sequence). The CDR3 sequence is 14 residues long. The receptor's source is a woman aged 30 to 39 in good health. Sequencing was done on a sample of naive CD4+ T cells sorted from blood. Stated subset: CD45RA+ positively selected. This chain links TRBV19 with TRBJ2-1, with 8 bases that match TRBD2. CDR3 region: CASSPGGSYNEQFF. CDR3 coding DNA: TGTGCCAGTAGCCCGGGGGGGTCCTACAATGAGCAGTTCTTC.